These T cell receptor beta chains were read from a single sample in a study of blood T cell repertoires in COVID-19. Libraries were prepared by immunoSEQ multiplex PCR; TCRdb keeps only in-frame clonotypes and omits some of them. The data show over 120,000 clones, approximately 89% seen once. Sequencing used peripheral blood. The receptors originated from a human donor in a cohort sampled during active COVID-19. CDR3s include the opening cysteine and the closing phenylalanine or tryptophan. A D gene is named only where the DNA matches it firmly. The size entry is marked missing in some rows and otherwise reads once, few, many or a size class.

d_call j_call clone_size v_call cdr3_aa cdr3_nt
TRBD1 TRBJ2-5 - TRBV5-1 CASSFTGVQETQYF TGCGCCAGCAGCTTTACAGGGGTACAAGAGACCCAGTACTTC
TRBD2 TRBJ2-1 - TRBV7-3 CASSFSTSGGNNEQFF TGTGCCAGCAGCTTCTCGACTAGCGGGGGGAACAATGAGCAGTTCTTC
- TRBJ1-2 - TRBV4-1 CASSQVQTVRYGYTF TGCGCCAGCAGCCAAGTCCAGACAGTCCGCTATGGCTACACCTTC
- TRBJ1-5 - TRBV7-7 CASSFSGRQVKGQPQHF TGTGCCAGCAGCTTCTCGGGGCGACAGGTTAAGGGTCAGCCCCAGCATTTT
TRBD2 TRBJ2-2 once TRBV9 CASSTTGTSSDTGELFF TGTGCCAGCAGCACTACCGGGACTAGTTCGGACACCGGGGAGCTGTTTTTT
- TRBJ2-5 - TRBV6-5 CASSPRSETQYF TGTGCCAGCAGCCCCCGTTCGGAGACCCAGTACTTC
- TRBJ2-7 once TRBV4-3 CASSQVLRGYYEQYF TGCGCCAGCAGCCAAGTCCTCCGGGGGTACTACGAGCAGTACTTC
- TRBJ1-2 - TRBV28 CASSLGGDGYTF TGTGCCAGCAGTTTGGGCGGGGATGGCTACACCTTC
TRBD1 TRBJ1-2 - TRBV5-4 CASSRQGPGYTF TGTGCCAGCAGCAGACAGGGGCCTGGCTACACCTTC
- TRBJ1-2 - TRBV16 CASSAPGRGYYGYTF TGTGCCAGCAGCGCCCCGGGCAGGGGCTACTATGGCTACACCTTC
- TRBJ2-7 - TRBV7-9 CASSLGGTSYEQYF TGTGCCAGCAGCTTAGGGGGGACATCCTACGAGCAGTACTTC
TRBD2 TRBJ2-1 - TRBV10-3 CAISESLRGGGNEQFF TGTGCCATCAGTGAGTCGTTGCGGGGGGGTGGTAATGAGCAGTTCTTC
- TRBJ2-7 - TRBV6-5 CASSYQDRYYEQYF TGTGCCAGCAGTTACCAGGACAGATACTACGAGCAGTACTTC
TRBD2 TRBJ2-1 - TRBV5-1 CASSILAGGHNEQFF TGCGCCAGCAGCATACTAGCGGGGGGACACAATGAGCAGTTCTTC
TRBD2 TRBJ2-1 - TRBV3-1/TRBV3-2 CASSQPSGSSYNEQFF TGTGCCAGCAGCCAACCTAGCGGGAGCTCCTACAATGAGCAGTTCTTC
- TRBJ1-2 few TRBV20-1 CSAPGPYGYTF TGCAGTGCGCCGGGTCCCTATGGCTACACCTTC
TRBD2 TRBJ2-7 - TRBV4-2 CASSQGGLAAYEQYF TGTGCCAGCAGCCAAGGGGGACTAGCGGCCTACGAGCAGTACTTC